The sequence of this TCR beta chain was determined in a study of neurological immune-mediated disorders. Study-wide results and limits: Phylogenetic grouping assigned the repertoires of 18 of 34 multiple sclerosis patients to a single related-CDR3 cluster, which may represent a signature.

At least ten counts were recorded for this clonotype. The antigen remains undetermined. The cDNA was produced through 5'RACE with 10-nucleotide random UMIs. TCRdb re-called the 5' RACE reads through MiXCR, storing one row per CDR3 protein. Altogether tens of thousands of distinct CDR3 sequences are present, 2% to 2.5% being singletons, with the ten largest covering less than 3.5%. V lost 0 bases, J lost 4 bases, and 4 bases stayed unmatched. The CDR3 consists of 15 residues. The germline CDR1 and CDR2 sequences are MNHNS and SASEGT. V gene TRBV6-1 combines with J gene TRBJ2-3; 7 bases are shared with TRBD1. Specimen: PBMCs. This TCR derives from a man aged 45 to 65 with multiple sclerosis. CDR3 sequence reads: CASSEANRGPDTQYF. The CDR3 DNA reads TGTGCCAGCAGTGAAGCAAACAGGGGTCCAGATACGCAGTATTTT.